These T cell receptor beta chains were read from a single sample in a study of blood T cell repertoires in COVID-19. Profiled with immunoSEQ multiplex PCR; TCRdb holds only in-frame clones, not every one. The data contain roughly 380,000 clones, more than 85% of them seen just once; the ten biggest clones take up approximately 3%. Sequencing was performed on PBMCs or T cells enriched from blood (not recorded which). These receptors were collected from a woman between 25 and 40 years old who had recovered from COVID-19. Both conserved end residues are part of each CDR3. D genes are given only for firm matches. Size tells how often a clone was seen (once, few, many) or the class of an expanded clone, and some rows leave it out.

v_call,d_call,j_call,clone_size,cdr3_aa,cdr3_nt
TRBV9,NA,TRBJ2-7,NA,CASSVGQDYEQYF,TGTGCCAGCAGCGTAGGGCAGGACTACGAGCAGTACTTC
TRBV9,NA,TRBJ1-2,few,CASSVASEGRGYGYTF,TGTGCCAGCAGCGTAGCTTCAGAGGGCCGCGGCTATGGCTACACCTTC
TRBV12-3/TRBV12-4,NA,TRBJ1-2,NA,CASRHGGNYGYTF,TGTGCCAGCAGACACGGGGGTAACTATGGCTACACCTTC
TRBV2,NA,TRBJ1-1,NA,CASGGEQVGTEAFF,TGTGCCAGCGGGGGCGAACAGGTAGGCACTGAAGCTTTCTTT
TRBV30,TRBD1,TRBJ1-6,NA,CASANGPGTVLNSPLHF,TGTGCCTCCGCAAATGGCCCCGGGACAGTTTTAAATTCACCCCTCCACTTT
TRBV28,NA,TRBJ2-5,NA,CASSQVGRGEETQYF,TGTGCCAGCAGCCAAGTGGGCCGCGGGGAAGAGACCCAGTACTTC
TRBV10-2,TRBD2,TRBJ2-7,NA,CASSATSGSSYEQYF,TGCGCCAGCAGTGCCACTAGCGGGAGCTCCTACGAGCAGTACTTC
TRBV2,NA,TRBJ1-6,NA,CASSEGRDNSPLHF,TGTGCCAGCAGTGAGGGCAGAGATAATTCACCCCTCCACTTT
TRBV11-2,TRBD2,TRBJ2-3,NA,CASSLGLAVDTQYF,TGTGCCAGCAGCCTGGGACTAGCTGTGGATACGCAGTATTTT
TRBV19,TRBD1,TRBJ1-5,NA,CASSTRPSGQAHQPQHF,TGTGCCAGTAGTACCCGACCATCCGGACAGGCCCATCAGCCCCAGCATTTT
TRBV6-1,NA,TRBJ1-1,NA,CASSEIRPGQTFF,TGTGCCAGCAGTGAAATTAGACCGGGACAAACTTTCTTT
TRBV11-2,TRBD2,TRBJ2-1,NA,CASSPNQRLAGGLYNEQFF,TGTGCCAGCAGCCCTAACCAAAGACTAGCGGGGGGGCTCTACAATGAGCAGTTCTTC
TRBV12-5,TRBD1,TRBJ2-6,NA,CASYPPGQGAEGANVLTF,TGTGCTAGCTATCCCCCGGGACAGGGGGCGGAAGGGGCCAACGTCCTGACTTTC
TRBV2,TRBD1,TRBJ1-2,NA,CASRGDRSYGYTF,TGTGCCAGCAGGGGGGACAGGAGCTATGGCTACACCTTC
TRBV24-1,NA,TRBJ2-3,few,CATSARGAGTDTQYF,TGTGCCACCAGTGCCAGGGGGGCGGGCACAGATACGCAGTATTTT
TRBV5-1,NA,TRBJ1-2,NA,CASSFPGGDYGYTF,TGCGCCAGCAGCTTTCCCGGGGGGGACTATGGCTACACCTTC
TRBV28,TRBD2,TRBJ2-2,few,CASSLFELAGGPGELFF,TGTGCCAGCAGTTTATTCGAACTAGCGGGAGGTCCCGGGGAGCTGTTTTTT
TRBV7-2,NA,TRBJ2-1,NA,CASKFGSSYNEQFF,TGTGCCAGCAAATTCGGGAGCTCCTACAATGAGCAGTTCTTC
TRBV28,NA,TRBJ1-3,NA,CASSLKGAGNTIYF,TGTGCCAGCAGTTTGAAGGGAGCTGGAAACACCATATATTTT
TRBV23-1,NA,TRBJ2-7,NA,CASGTQDSLYEQYF,TGCGCCAGCGGAACACAGGACAGCCTGTACGAGCAGTACTTC
TRBV15,TRBD1,TRBJ2-7,NA,CATRPTPGTGAYEQYF,TGTGCCACCAGACCCACGCCCGGGACAGGGGCCTACGAGCAGTACTTC
TRBV27,NA,TRBJ2-6,NA,CASSLQDLHVLTF,TGTGCCAGCAGTTTGCAGGATTTACACGTCCTGACTTTC
TRBV5-6,TRBD1,TRBJ1-1,NA,CASSDSGQLNTEAFF,TGTGCCAGCAGCGATTCGGGACAGTTGAACACTGAAGCTTTCTTT
TRBV27,TRBD1,TRBJ1-1,few,CASSPLSGTGAVNTEAFF,TGTGCCAGCAGTCCCCTGTCCGGGACAGGGGCCGTGAACACTGAAGCTTTCTTT
TRBV10-3,NA,TRBJ2-3,NA,CAISEVVSTDTQYF,TGTGCCATCAGTGAGGTAGTTTCGACAGATACGCAGTATTTT
TRBV7-9,NA,TRBJ1-2,NA,CASSFNNYGYTF,TGTGCCAGCAGTTTTAATAACTATGGCTACACCTTC
TRBV7-2,TRBD1,TRBJ1-1,NA,CASSPSGGRMDTEAFF,TGTGCCAGCAGTCCCTCAGGGGGCAGGATGGACACTGAAGCTTTCTTT
TRBV5-1,TRBD1,TRBJ2-7,NA,CASRSSGTGSYEQYF,TGCGCCAGCAGATCTTCCGGGACAGGTAGCTACGAGCAGTACTTC
TRBV6-1,TRBD1,TRBJ1-6,NA,CASSEGQGRGSPLHF,TGTGCCAGCAGTGAGGGACAGGGGAGAGGATCACCCCTCCACTTT
TRBV11-3,NA,TRBJ1-1,NA,CASSLNIGTEAFF,TGTGCCAGCAGCCTAAATATCGGCACTGAAGCTTTCTTT
TRBV11-2,NA,TRBJ2-1,NA,CASRGEAGFSYNEQFF,TGTGCCAGCAGGGGAGAGGCAGGCTTCTCCTACAATGAGCAGTTCTTC
TRBV19,TRBD1,TRBJ2-2,NA,CASSILIGTGDTGELFF,TGTGCCAGTAGTATTTTGATCGGGACAGGGGACACCGGGGAGCTGTTTTTT
TRBV27,NA,TRBJ2-1,NA,CASSFKRASSYNEQFF,TGTGCCAGCAGTTTCAAGCGGGCAAGCTCCTACAATGAGCAGTTCTTC
TRBV5-1,NA,TRBJ2-5,NA,CASSLWGGRETQYF,TGCGCCAGCAGCTTGTGGGGGGGCAGAGAGACCCAGTACTTC
TRBV27,NA,TRBJ2-7,NA,CARGASASYEQYF,TGTGCCAGAGGGGCTAGCGCCTCCTACGAGCAGTACTTC
TRBV5-1,NA,TRBJ1-2,NA,CASSPDPQQGSYGYTF,TGCGCCAGCAGCCCGGATCCCCAACAGGGAAGCTATGGCTACACCTTC
TRBV29-1,NA,TRBJ2-1,NA,CSVEGQFYNEQFF,TGCAGCGTTGAAGGACAGTTCTACAATGAGCAGTTCTTC
TRBV6-5,TRBD1,TRBJ1-3,NA,CASRTGPGNTIYF,TGTGCCAGCCGGACAGGGCCCGGAAACACCATATATTTT
TRBV3-1/TRBV3-2,TRBD1,TRBJ1-2,NA,CASSPRTGRSNYGYTF,TGTGCCAGCAGCCCCCGGACAGGGAGAAGTAACTATGGCTACACCTTC
TRBV5-1,NA,TRBJ1-1,NA,CASSSDSSRTEAFF,TGCGCCAGCAGCTCCGACAGTTCTCGCACTGAAGCTTTCTTT
TRBV5-1,TRBD1,TRBJ1-1,once,CASSLEGGVSTEAFF,TGCGCCAGCAGCTTGGAAGGGGGCGTAAGCACTGAAGCTTTCTTT
TRBV18,TRBD1,TRBJ2-2,NA,CASSPRQGYSAGELFF,TGTGCCAGCTCACCTAGACAGGGGTATTCGGCCGGGGAGCTGTTTTTT
TRBV9,TRBD1,TRBJ1-2,NA,CASSPRQGAHYGYTF,TGTGCCAGCAGTCCTCGACAGGGGGCACACTATGGCTACACCTTC
TRBV30,TRBD1,TRBJ1-1,NA,CAWTQGSAGAFF,TGTGCCTGGACACAGGGGTCCGCTGGAGCTTTCTTT
TRBV29-1,TRBD1,TRBJ2-7,many,CSVGTGETEQYF,TGCAGCGTTGGGACAGGGGAGACCGAGCAGTACTTC
TRBV18,NA,TRBJ2-5,NA,CASSPLGAPAQYF,TGTGCCAGCTCACCACTGGGGGCCCCTGCCCAGTACTTC
TRBV19,TRBD2,TRBJ2-2,NA,CASSRGGEFTGELFF,TGTGCCAGTAGTCGGGGGGGAGAGTTCACCGGGGAGCTGTTTTTT
TRBV27,TRBD1,TRBJ2-7,few,CASSLSGTGVLGQYF,TGTGCCAGCAGTTTATCCGGGACAGGGGTTCTCGGGCAGTACTTC
TRBV9,TRBD2,TRBJ2-1,NA,CASSETSGVYNEQFF,TGTGCCAGCAGCGAAACTAGCGGAGTCTACAATGAGCAGTTCTTC
TRBV28,TRBD1,TRBJ1-1,NA,CASSPGQGVTEAFF,TGTGCCAGCAGTCCAGGACAGGGGGTGACTGAAGCTTTCTTT
TRBV7-2,TRBD1,TRBJ1-5,NA,CASSTDREQPQHF,TGTGCCAGCAGCACGGACAGGGAGCAGCCCCAGCATTTT
TRBV14,NA,TRBJ1-1,NA,CASSRAVEAFF,TGTGCCAGCAGCCGCGCCGTTGAAGCTTTCTTT
TRBV27,TRBD1,TRBJ1-2,once,CASSDVQGAKGYTF,TGTGCCAGCAGCGATGTACAGGGGGCGAAAGGCTACACCTTC